The rows below give T cell receptor beta chains drawn from one sample of a study of T cell changes during pregnancy in multiple sclerosis. Assay: immunoSEQ multiplex PCR; the TCRdb copy retains only in-frame clones and omits some. The data show about 100,000 clones, around 92% seen once. The material sequenced was peripheral blood, taken in the second trimester of pregnancy. The receptors derive from a female donor with multiple sclerosis, enrolled in a pregnancy study. Each CDR3 is given with its conserved first and last residue. Each record gives: clone size, J gene, D gene, V gene, CDR3 DNA, CDR3 protein. A D gene is named only where the DNA matches it firmly. Size is stated for part of the rows, as once, few or many counts, or as a class when the clone is expanded.

>-|TRBJ1-4|-|TRBV28
TGTGCCAGCACGCGTGTCGTGTATGAAAAACTGTTTTTT
CASTRVVYEKLFF
>-|TRBJ2-3|TRBD2|TRBV10-1
TGCGCCAGCAGTGGAGCCCGAGGACTAGCGGGAGGTGATACGCAGTATTTT
CASSGARGLAGGDTQYF
>-|TRBJ2-1|-|TRBV20-1
TGCAGTGCTAGCAGGGGGGATGAGCAGTTCTTC
CSASRGDEQFF
>few|TRBJ2-7|TRBD1|TRBV2
TGTGCCAGCAGTGGGACAGGGGGCGGCGAGCAGTACTTC
CASSGTGGGEQYF
>-|TRBJ1-1|-|TRBV29-1
TGCAGCGTTGAAGATCACGGAAGGGGCCAGAGTGAAGCTTTCTTT
CSVEDHGRGQSEAFF
>-|TRBJ2-7|-|TRBV12-2
TGTGCAAGTCCCCCAGAAGGGACAGGGATGGGCGACGAGCAGTACTTC
CASPPEGTGMGDEQYF
>-|TRBJ2-3|TRBD2|TRBV27
TGTGCCAGCAGTGCCTTAGGACTAGCGGACACCACAGATACGCAGTATTTT
CASSALGLADTTDTQYF
>-|TRBJ2-7|TRBD1|TRBV5-1
TGCGCCAGCAGCGAAGGGACAGGTACCTCCTACGAGCAGTACTTC
CASSEGTGTSYEQYF
>-|TRBJ2-7|TRBD1|TRBV27
TGTGCCAGCAAGGGGACAGGTTACTACGAGCAGTACTTC
CASKGTGYYEQYF
>-|TRBJ2-2|-|TRBV2
TGTGCCAGCAGTGACGTGACTTACACCGGGGAGCTGTTTTTT
CASSDVTYTGELFF
>-|TRBJ1-5|-|TRBV19
TGTGCCAGTAACAGTTTCTCAGTTCATCAGCCCCAGCATTTT
CASNSFSVHQPQHF
>-|TRBJ1-6|-|TRBV5-1
TGCGCCAGCAGCAAGGACAGAGAGAATTCACCCCTCCACTTT
CASSKDRENSPLHF
>-|TRBJ1-5|-|TRBV25-1
TGTGCCAGCAGTGGGTCAGGGGAAAGTCAGCCCCAGCATTTT
CASSGSGESQPQHF
>-|TRBJ2-5|TRBD1|TRBV11-2
TGTGCCAGCAGCTCCGGGACAGGGTTTTACTTC
CASSSGTGFYF
>-|TRBJ2-5|-|TRBV7-9
TGTGCCAGCAGCCCCCTGATAAGGGGTGAGACCCAGTACTTC
CASSPLIRGETQYF
>-|TRBJ2-3|-|TRBV7-3
TGTGCCAGCAGCCAGGGCCCTCAGAGGAGCACAGATACGCAGTATTTT
CASSQGPQRSTDTQYF
>-|TRBJ1-5|TRBD1|TRBV6-1
TGTGCCAGCAGTGAGGACAGGAGTTATAGCAATCAGCCCCAGCATTTT
CASSEDRSYSNQPQHF
>once|TRBJ2-7|TRBD1|TRBV6-1
TGTGCCAGCAGTCAGACAGGGAGCTCCTACGAGCAGTACTTC
CASSQTGSSYEQYF
>-|TRBJ1-1|-|TRBV10-3
TGTGCCATCCAACAGAATACCTTGAACACTGAAGCTTTCTTT
CAIQQNTLNTEAFF
>-|TRBJ2-5|TRBD2|TRBV28
TGTGCCAGCAGTCGGACTAGTTCCTTGACCCAGTACTTC
CASSRTSSLTQYF
>-|TRBJ1-4|-|TRBV15
TGTGCCACCCGTACGGAGATGGGGGGTATAGGAGAAAAACTGTTTTTT
CATRTEMGGIGEKLFF
>once|TRBJ2-5|TRBD1|TRBV7-9
TGTGCCAGCAGCCCCGACAGGGGGGGAGAGACCCAGTACTTC
CASSPDRGGETQYF
>-|TRBJ2-3|TRBD2|TRBV5-6
TGTGCCAGCAGACCCGGGACTAGCGGGCGGAAAGATACGCAGTATTTT
CASRPGTSGRKDTQYF
>-|TRBJ1-1|TRBD1|TRBV5-4
TGTGCCAGCAGCACAACCGGGACAGGGGGGGCTGAAGCTTTCTTT
CASSTTGTGGAEAFF
>-|TRBJ2-1|TRBD2|TRBV4-2
TGTGCCAGCAGCCCCAGACTAGCGGGAGGTAAGAATGAGCAGTTCTTC
CASSPRLAGGKNEQFF
>-|TRBJ2-1|-|TRBV7-6
TGTGCCAGCAGCTTAGGACAAATTAATGAGCAGTTCTTC
CASSLGQINEQFF
>-|TRBJ2-7|-|TRBV19
TGTGCCAGTAGTAAGGGGGACGTAGTAATCTACGAGCAGTACTTC
CASSKGDVVIYEQYF
>-|TRBJ1-1|-|TRBV7-9
TGTGCCAGCAGCCCGAGGGCCACTGAAGCTTTCTTT
CASSPRATEAFF
>-|TRBJ1-2|-|TRBV28
TGTGCCAGCAGTCGCCCACCTCTCACGGGTGGCTACACCTTC
CASSRPPLTGGYTF
>-|TRBJ2-5|TRBD2|TRBV19
TGTGCCAGTAGTATACAAAAGACTAGCGGGAGGAAGATCCAGTACTTC
CASSIQKTSGRKIQYF
>once|TRBJ2-5|TRBD2|TRBV7-9
TGTGCCAGCAGCTTAAAAGGCCGGGGGGTAAAAGAGACCCAGTACTTC
CASSLKGRGVKETQYF
>-|TRBJ2-7|TRBD2|TRBV5-3
TGTGCCAGAAGATCTGGACTAGCGGGAGGACCCACCTACGAGCAGTACTTC
CARRSGLAGGPTYEQYF
>-|TRBJ2-4|-|TRBV19
TGTGCCAGTAGTACGGACGGTGGCGGGAACATTCAGTACTTC
CASSTDGGGNIQYF
>-|TRBJ2-2|TRBD2|TRBV2
TGTGCCAGCAGCGACGGACTAGCGGGCAACACCGGGGAGCTGTTTTTT
CASSDGLAGNTGELFF
>-|TRBJ2-1|TRBD2|TRBV30
TGTGCCTGGAGTGTACTTGCAGCGGGAGTCGGGTTCTTC
CAWSVLAAGVGFF
>-|TRBJ1-1|-|TRBV6-5
TGTGCCAGCGCCTCAAGGGGTGGGCAGACTGAAGCTTTCTTT
CASASRGGQTEAFF
>-|TRBJ2-1|TRBD2|TRBV15
TGTGCCACCAGCGGACTGACTAGCGGAACCTACAATGAGCAGTTCTTC
CATSGLTSGTYNEQFF
>few|TRBJ1-2|-|TRBV6-5
TGTGCCAGCAGTTATTTGAATACACGCTATGGCTACACCTTC
CASSYLNTRYGYTF
>-|TRBJ2-7|TRBD1|TRBV28
TGTGCCAGCAGTCCTAGGGGGCGCCCCTACGAGCAGTACTTC
CASSPRGRPYEQYF
>-|TRBJ2-3|TRBD2|TRBV2
TGTGCCAGCAGTGGGACTAGCGGGAGAAAGACAGATACGCAGTATTTT
CASSGTSGRKTDTQYF
>-|TRBJ2-7|-|TRBV9
TGTGCCAGCAGCGTTTCGTCCGGCGGATCCCGGGGCGAGCAGTACTTC
CASSVSSGGSRGEQYF
>-|TRBJ2-1|-|TRBV4-3
TGCGCCAGCAGCCAAGAGATTCACACCAGTGAGCAGTTCTTC
CASSQEIHTSEQFF
>-|TRBJ2-7|TRBD1|TRBV23-1
TGCGCCAGCAGTCTGGGGCGGGTAGGGGGCCACTCCTACGAGCAGTACTTC
CASSLGRVGGHSYEQYF
>-|TRBJ1-1|TRBD1|TRBV7-8
TGTGCCAGCAGCTCCCCGGACAGGGAGAACACTGAAGCTTTCTTT
CASSSPDRENTEAFF
>once|TRBJ2-7|TRBD1|TRBV28
TGTGCCAGCAGAGGGACAGGCTACGAGCAGTACTTC
CASRGTGYEQYF
>-|TRBJ2-1|TRBD2|TRBV28
TGTGCCAGCAGTCAACTCTGGCTAGCGGGAAGGGATAATGAGCAGTTCTTC
CASSQLWLAGRDNEQFF
>-|TRBJ2-3|-|TRBV19
TGTGCCAGTAGTATAATCGGGGACTCTAGCACAGATACGCAGTATTTT
CASSIIGDSSTDTQYF
>once|TRBJ2-1|TRBD2|TRBV28
TGTGCCAGCAGTCCTATGGGACTAGCGGGAGGAGGCAATGAGCAGTTCTTC
CASSPMGLAGGGNEQFF
>-|TRBJ2-3|-|TRBV5-1
TGCGCCAGCAGCTCGCGCGTTGTAGGCGGAACAGATACGCAGTATTTT
CASSSRVVGGTDTQYF
>-|TRBJ2-5|TRBD1|TRBV11-2
TGTGCCAGCAGCCCAGGGGGCGGAGGATTAGAGACCCAGTACTTC
CASSPGGGGLETQYF
>-|TRBJ2-7|TRBD2|TRBV5-1
TGCGCCAGCAGCTTGAGGGCTAGCGGTATATCCTACGAGCAGTACTTC
CASSLRASGISYEQYF
>-|TRBJ2-1|TRBD2|TRBV9
TGTGCCAGCAGCGTAAGTACAAAGACTAGCGGGCAGCCGTACAATGAGCAGTTCTTC
CASSVSTKTSGQPYNEQFF
>-|TRBJ2-2|TRBD2|TRBV7-6
TGTGCCAGCAAAGCAGCGGGAAGGGGGAACACCGGGGAGCTGTTTTTT
CASKAAGRGNTGELFF
>-|TRBJ1-1|TRBD1|TRBV5-8
TGTGCCAGCAGCTTAATCAGGGGGTCGTCCCATGGCACTGAAGCTTTCTTT
CASSLIRGSSHGTEAFF
>few|TRBJ2-5|-|TRBV5-1
TGCGCCAGCAGCTTGAATATGGGGGGTGAGACCCAGTACTTC
CASSLNMGGETQYF
>-|TRBJ2-3|TRBD2|TRBV28
TGTGCCAGCAGTTTTATTAACGCGGGAGGGCCTTTTGTGGAAACGGATACGCAGTATTTT
CASSFINAGGPFVETDTQYF
>-|TRBJ2-1|TRBD2|TRBV15
TGTGCCACCAGCACTGGACTAGCGGGAGTTCATGAGCAGTTCTTC
CATSTGLAGVHEQFF
>-|TRBJ1-3|-|TRBV2
TGTGCTTACCGGACAGCCTCTGGAAACACCATATATTTT
CAYRTASGNTIYF
>-|TRBJ1-5|-|TRBV6-1
TGTGCCAGCGAGGTATCTAGCAATCAGCCCCAGCATTTT
CASEVSSNQPQHF